The present entry profiles one T cell receptor beta chain with its context. The antigen is not known. The data were obtained in a study of OX40 agonist ivuxolimab in advanced cancers. General observations from the study: The study found that CD8+ T cells averaged more expanded clones than CD4+. Relatively little clonal expansion, among the lowest observed, appeared in partial responders at 0.1-3.0 mg/kg. The specificity for antigen of the expanded peripheral T cells was not determined.

Sequencing used immunoSEQ multiplex PCR; TCRdb keeps in-frame clones, though not all of them. Of tens of thousands of clones in the sample, 70% to 90% are singletons; the top ten hold less than 0.75%. The germline CDR1 and CDR2 sequences are LNHDA and SQIVND (reference sequence). Deletions cut 4 bases from V and 7 bases from J, with 13 bases between. The CDR3 length is 13 residues. This chain uses TRBV19 with TRBJ2-5, with no clear D. Sequencing was performed on CD4+ or CD8+ T cells sorted from blood, taken in a trial of the OX40 agonist ivuxolimab. This clonotype was obtained from an adult with an advanced solid tumor such as melanoma, head and neck, liver or kidney cancer. CDR3 bases: TGTGCCAGTAGTACCCTAACGGGTGGGACCCAGTACTTC. It translates to CASSTLTGGTQYF. Full variable domain (missing parts from reference TRBV19 and TRBJ2-5): DGGITQSPKYLFRKEGQNVTLSCEQNLNHDAMYWYRQDPGQGLRLIYYSQIVNDFQKGDIAEGYSVSREKKESFPLTVTSAQKNPTAFYLCASSTLTGGTQYFGPGTRLLVL.